Shown below are 8 T cell receptor beta chains from a single sample sequenced in a study of blood T cell repertoires in COVID-19. Repertoires were generated with immunoSEQ multiplex PCR, while TCRdb's copy carries only in-frame clones and drops some. This sample has around 300,000 clones, with roughly 90% found just once. Input material: peripheral blood. The receptors originated from a woman aged 50 to 60 with active or convalescent COVID-19.

Note on this clone: A junction boundary mismatches the germline segment, possibly from a read error. This chain joins TRBV6-5 and TRBJ1-2; TRBD1 is a possible D gene (6 bases). The V gene's germline CDR1 is MNHEY and CDR2 SVGAGI. The CDR3 runs 11 residues. In nucleotides, the CDR3 is TGTGCCGCTCAGGGGAAGGAGCAGGGAGCCTTC. This encodes CAAQGKEQGAF.

The chain links TRBV18 to TRBJ1-3; D possibly corresponds to TRBD1 (5 bases). V lost 0 bases and J 8 bases, leaving 17 bases between the germline ends. CDR1 KGHSH and CDR2 LQKENI come from the germline V gene. The CDR3 runs to 16 residues. CDR3 amino acids: CASSPPTVPGGDTIYF. The DNA for the CDR3 is TGTGCCAGCTCACCACCGACAGTCCCAGGAGGGGACACCATATATTTT.

The chain joins TRBV4-3 to TRBJ1-3; TRBD1 matches at 9 bases. CDR1 and CDR2 from the germline V gene are LGHNA and YSLEER. This CDR3 has 18 amino acids. J lost 7 bases, V lost 1 base, and 14 bases had no gene match. CDR3 nucleotides: TGCGCCAGCAGCCAAGCCTTTTCCGGGACAGGGAGGTTTAACACCATATATTTT. Translation gives CASSQAFSGTGRFNTIYF.

This rearrangement joins TRBV5-1 to TRBJ2-2; TRBD1 agrees at 9 bases. The ends lost 2 bases at V and 6 bases at J; junction bases unmatched: 8. From germline, CDR1 is SGHRS and CDR2 YFSETQ. CDR3 size: 16 residues. This CDR3 reads CASSLRGQGLPGELFF. The CDR3 bases are TGCGCCAGCAGCTTACGGGGACAGGGCTTACCCGGGGAGCTGTTTTTT.

The rearrangement links TRBV6-2 or TRBV6-3 to TRBJ2-2; TRBD2 is a possible D gene (6 bases). This CDR3 region has 17 residues. V lost 0 bases, J lost 0 bases, and 11 bases lay in between. CDR1 is MNHEY, CDR2 SVGEGT, per germline. CDR3 protein: CASSYSPGTANTGELFF. CDR3 sequence (DNA): TGTGCCAGCAGTTACTCTCCCGGGACTGCGAACACCGGGGAGCTGTTTTTT.

The chain carries TRBV5-1 and TRBJ1-1, with 7 bases fitting TRBD1. Losses at the gene ends were 3 bases for V and 7 bases for J; bases not matched to a gene: 6. The CDR3 runs 13 residues. Germline CDR1 reads SGHRS; CDR2 reads YFSETQ. The CDR3 protein is CASSSGTVLEAFF. CDR3 DNA sequence: TGCGCCAGCAGCTCCGGGACAGTCCTTGAAGCTTTCTTT.

The gene calls are TRBV10-1 and TRBJ2-7, with 11 bases lining up with TRBD1. Losses at the gene ends were 6 bases for V and 0 bases for J; bases not matched to a gene: 1. Germline V gene data show CDR1 as WNHNN and CDR2 as SYGVQD (reference sequence). The CDR3 is made up of 14 amino acids. As DNA, the CDR3 is TGCGCCAGCAGGGGACAGGGGGACTCCTACGAGCAGTACTTC. It specifies CASRGQGDSYEQYF.

V and J are TRBV7-8 and TRBJ1-4; tentative D call: TRBD1 (6 bases). Trimming pared 3 bases from V and 8 bases from J, leaving 7 bases between. CDR1 SGHVS and CDR2 FQNEAQ come from the germline V gene. The CDR3 is made up of 12 amino acids. CDR3 coding DNA: TGTGCCAGCAGCTTCGACAGGGAAAAACTGTTTTTT. Amino acids: CASSFDREKLFF.